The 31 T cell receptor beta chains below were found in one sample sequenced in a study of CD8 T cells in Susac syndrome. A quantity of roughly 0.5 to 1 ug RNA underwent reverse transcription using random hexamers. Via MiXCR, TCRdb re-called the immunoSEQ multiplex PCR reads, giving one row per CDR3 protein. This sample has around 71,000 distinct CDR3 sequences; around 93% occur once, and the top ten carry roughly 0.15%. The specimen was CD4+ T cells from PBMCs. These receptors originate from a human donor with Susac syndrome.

CDR3: CASRTTGAGELFF. CDR3 nucleotides: TGTGCCAGCAGAACGACAGGTGCCGGGGAGCTGTTTTTT. The chain combines TRBV6-5 with TRBJ2-2, with D possibly TRBD1 on 6 matching bases. The CDR3 runs to 13 residues. Between the trimmed V and J ends, which lost 6 bases and 6 bases, there was a span of 11 bases. Germline CDR1 MNHEY, CDR2 SVGAGI.

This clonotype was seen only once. The CDR3 bases are TGCAGTGCTAGTGTTTGGGGCTGGAGCGGGGAGCTGTTTTTT. This sequence encodes CSASVWGWSGELFF. The V call is TRBV20-1, the J call TRBJ2-2; D perhaps matches TRBD1 (5 bases). CDR3 length: 14 residues. Trimming pared 3 bases from V and 7 bases from J, leaving 15 bases between. Germline V gives CDR1 DFQATT, CDR2 SNEGSKA (reference sequence).

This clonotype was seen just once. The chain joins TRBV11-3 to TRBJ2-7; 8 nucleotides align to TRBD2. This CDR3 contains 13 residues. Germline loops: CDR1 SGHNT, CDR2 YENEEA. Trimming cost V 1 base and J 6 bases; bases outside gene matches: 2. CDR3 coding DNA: TGTGCCAGCAGCTTAGTTGCGGGGGGCGAGCAGTACTTC. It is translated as CASSLVAGGEQYF.

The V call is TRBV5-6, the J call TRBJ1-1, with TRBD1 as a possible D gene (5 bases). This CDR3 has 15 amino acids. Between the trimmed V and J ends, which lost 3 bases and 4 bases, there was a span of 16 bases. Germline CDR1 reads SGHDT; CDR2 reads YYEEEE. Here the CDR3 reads CASSWGVGVGTEAFF. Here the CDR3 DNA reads TGTGCCAGCAGCTGGGGCGTCGGGGTCGGCACTGAAGCTTTCTTT.

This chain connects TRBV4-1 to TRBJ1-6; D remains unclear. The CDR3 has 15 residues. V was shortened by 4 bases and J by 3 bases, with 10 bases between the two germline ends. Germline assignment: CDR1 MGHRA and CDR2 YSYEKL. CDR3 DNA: TGCGCCAGCAGCCGTCCGACAAACTATAATTCACCCCTCCACTTT. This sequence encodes CASSRPTNYNSPLHF.

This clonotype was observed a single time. The CDR3 region is CASSRTRAGTNTEAFF. In DNA, the CDR3 is TGTGCCAGCAGCAGGACTAGAGCAGGGACGAACACTGAAGCTTTCTTT. V is TRBV7-9 and J is TRBJ1-1; D might be TRBD1 (5 bases). Trimming removed 5 bases at V and 1 base at J, with 17 bases between. Per the germline V gene, CDR1 is SEHNR and CDR2 is FQNEAQ (reference sequence). The CDR3 is 16 amino acids.

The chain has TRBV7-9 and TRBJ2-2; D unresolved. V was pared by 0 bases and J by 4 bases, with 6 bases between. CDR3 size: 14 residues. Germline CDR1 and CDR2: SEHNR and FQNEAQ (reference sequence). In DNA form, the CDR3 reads TGTGCCAGCAGCTTAGCCGGTCTCACCGGGGAGCTGTTTTTT. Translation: CASSLAGLTGELFF.

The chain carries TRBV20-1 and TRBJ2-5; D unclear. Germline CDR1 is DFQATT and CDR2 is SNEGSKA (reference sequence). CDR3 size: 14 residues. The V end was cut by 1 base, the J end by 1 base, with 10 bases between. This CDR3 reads CSARVGLSQETQYF. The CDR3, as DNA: TGCAGTGCTAGAGTGGGTCTCTCCCAAGAGACCCAGTACTTC.

The CDR3 spells CASSRYGQATPNTEAFF. DNA of the CDR3: TGCGCCAGCAGCCGCTATGGACAGGCAACCCCGAACACTGAAGCTTTCTTT. V usage is TRBV5-1 and J usage is TRBJ1-1, with 7 bases aligning to TRBD1. Germline V gives CDR1 SGHRS, CDR2 YFSETQ. The junction had 13 bases not matched to a gene; V was cut back by 4 bases and J by 1 base. This CDR3 is 17 amino acids long. Supplemented by reference TRBV5-1 and TRBJ1-1, the full variable domain reads KAGVTQTPRYLIKTRGQQVTLSCSPISGHRSVSWYQQTPGQGLQFLFEYFSETQRNKGNFPGRFSGRQFSNSRSEMNVSTLELGDSALYLCASSRYGQATPNTEAFFGQGTRLTVV.

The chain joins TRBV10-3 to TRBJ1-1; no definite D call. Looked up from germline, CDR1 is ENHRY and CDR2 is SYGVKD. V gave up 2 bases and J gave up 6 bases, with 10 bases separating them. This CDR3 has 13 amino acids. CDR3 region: CAISELTGAEAFF. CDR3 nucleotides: TGTGCCATCAGTGAGCTAACTGGCGCTGAAGCTTTCTTT.

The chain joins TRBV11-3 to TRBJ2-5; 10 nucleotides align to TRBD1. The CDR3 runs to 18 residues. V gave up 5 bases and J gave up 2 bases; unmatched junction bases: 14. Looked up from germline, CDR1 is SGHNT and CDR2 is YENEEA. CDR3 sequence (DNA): TGTGCCAGCAGCCAGCGGACAGGGGGGACGGGGGAACAAGAGACCCAGTACTTC. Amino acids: CASSQRTGGTGEQETQYF.

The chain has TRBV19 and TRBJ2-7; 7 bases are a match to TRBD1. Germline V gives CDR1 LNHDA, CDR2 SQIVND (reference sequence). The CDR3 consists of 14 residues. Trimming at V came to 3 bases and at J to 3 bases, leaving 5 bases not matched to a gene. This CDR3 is CASSISDRNYEQYF. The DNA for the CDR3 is TGTGCCAGTAGTATTTCGGACAGGAACTACGAGCAGTACTTC.

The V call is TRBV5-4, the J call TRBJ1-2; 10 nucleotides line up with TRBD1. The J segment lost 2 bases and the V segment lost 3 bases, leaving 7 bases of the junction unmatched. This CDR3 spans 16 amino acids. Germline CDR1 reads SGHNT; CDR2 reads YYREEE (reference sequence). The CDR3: CASSSGTGAQNYGYTF. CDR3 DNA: TGTGCCAGCAGCTCCGGGACAGGGGCTCAAAACTATGGCTACACCTTC.

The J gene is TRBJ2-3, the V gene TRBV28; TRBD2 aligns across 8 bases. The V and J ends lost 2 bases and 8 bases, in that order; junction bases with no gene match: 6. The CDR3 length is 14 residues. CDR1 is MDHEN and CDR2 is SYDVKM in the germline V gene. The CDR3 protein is CASSLERGWFTQYF. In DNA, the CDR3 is TGTGCCAGCAGTTTAGAGCGGGGGTGGTTTACGCAGTATTTT.

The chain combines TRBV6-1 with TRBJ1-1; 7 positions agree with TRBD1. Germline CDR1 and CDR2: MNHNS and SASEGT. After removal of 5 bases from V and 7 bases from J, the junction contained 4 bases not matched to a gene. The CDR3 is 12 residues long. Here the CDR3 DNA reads TGTGCCAGCAGTCAAACAGGGGATGAAGCTTTCTTT. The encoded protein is CASSQTGDEAFF.

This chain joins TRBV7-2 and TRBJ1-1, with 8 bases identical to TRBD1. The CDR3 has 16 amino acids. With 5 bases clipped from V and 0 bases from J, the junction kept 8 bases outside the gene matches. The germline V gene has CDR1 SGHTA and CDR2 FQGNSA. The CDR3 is CASSPGTGLMNTEAFF. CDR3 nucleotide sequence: TGTGCCAGCAGCCCAGGGACAGGATTAATGAACACTGAAGCTTTCTTT.

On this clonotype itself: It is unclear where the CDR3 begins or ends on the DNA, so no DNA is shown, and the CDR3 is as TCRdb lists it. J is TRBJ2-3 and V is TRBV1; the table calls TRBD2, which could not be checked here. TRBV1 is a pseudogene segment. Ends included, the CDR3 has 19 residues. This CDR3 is CTSSRHEVAGGTRTDTQYF.

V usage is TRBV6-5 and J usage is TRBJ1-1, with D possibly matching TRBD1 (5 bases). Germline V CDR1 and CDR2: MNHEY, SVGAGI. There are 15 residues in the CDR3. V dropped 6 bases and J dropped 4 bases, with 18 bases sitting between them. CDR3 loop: CASSDPPLGTTEAFF. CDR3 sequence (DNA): TGTGCCAGCAGCGACCCACCCTTGGGGACCACTGAAGCTTTCTTT.

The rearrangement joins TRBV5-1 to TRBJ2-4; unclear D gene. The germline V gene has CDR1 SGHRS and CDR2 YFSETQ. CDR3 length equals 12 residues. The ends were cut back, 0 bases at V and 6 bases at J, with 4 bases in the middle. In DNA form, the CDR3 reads TGCGCCAGCAGCTTGGAGGGAAACATTCAGTACTTC. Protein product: CASSLEGNIQYF.

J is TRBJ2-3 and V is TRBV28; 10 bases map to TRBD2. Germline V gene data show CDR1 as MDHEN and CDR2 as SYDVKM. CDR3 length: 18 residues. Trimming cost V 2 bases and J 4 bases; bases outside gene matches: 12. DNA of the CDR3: TGTGCCAGCAGTTTAAGTCCGCTAGCGGGGGCCGGCTCAGATACGCAGTATTTT. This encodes CASSLSPLAGAGSDTQYF.

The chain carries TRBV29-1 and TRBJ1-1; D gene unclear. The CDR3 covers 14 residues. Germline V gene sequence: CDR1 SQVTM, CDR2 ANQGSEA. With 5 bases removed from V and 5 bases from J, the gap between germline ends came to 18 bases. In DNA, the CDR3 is TGCAGCGTTCTAATACGCGTGGGCGGGACTGAAGCTTTCTTT. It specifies CSVLIRVGGTEAFF.

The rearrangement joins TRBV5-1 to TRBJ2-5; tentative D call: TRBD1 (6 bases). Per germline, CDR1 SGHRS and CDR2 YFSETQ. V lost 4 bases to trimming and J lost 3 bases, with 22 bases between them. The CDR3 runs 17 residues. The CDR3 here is CASSPDDRRPTKETQYF. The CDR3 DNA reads TGCGCCAGCAGCCCAGACGACAGGAGACCAACTAAAGAGACCCAGTACTTC. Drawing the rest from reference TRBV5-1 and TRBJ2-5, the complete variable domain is KAGVTQTPRYLIKTRGQQVTLSCSPISGHRSVSWYQQTPGQGLQFLFEYFSETQRNKGNFPGRFSGRQFSNSRSEMNVSTLELGDSALYLCASSPDDRRPTKETQYFGPGTRLLVL.

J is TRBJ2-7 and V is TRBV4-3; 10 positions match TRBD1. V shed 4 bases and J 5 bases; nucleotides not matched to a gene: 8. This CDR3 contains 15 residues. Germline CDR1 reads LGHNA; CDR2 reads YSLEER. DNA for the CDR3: TGCGCCAGCAGCCCAGACGGGACAGGGGCAAACGAGCAGTACTTC. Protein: CASSPDGTGANEQYF.

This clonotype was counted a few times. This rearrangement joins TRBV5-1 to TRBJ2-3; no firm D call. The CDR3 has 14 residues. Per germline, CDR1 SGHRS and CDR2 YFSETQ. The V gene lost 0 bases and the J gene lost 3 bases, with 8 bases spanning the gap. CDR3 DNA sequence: TGCGCCAGCAGCTTGGGCCAGGAAACAGATACGCAGTATTTT. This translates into CASSLGQETDTQYF.

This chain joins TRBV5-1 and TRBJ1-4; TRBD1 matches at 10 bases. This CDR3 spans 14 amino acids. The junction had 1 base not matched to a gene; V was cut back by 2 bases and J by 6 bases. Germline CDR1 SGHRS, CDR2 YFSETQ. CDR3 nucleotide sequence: TGCGCCAGCAGCTTCGGACAGGGGGATGAAAAACTGTTTTTT. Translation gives CASSFGQGDEKLFF.

The CDR3 sequence is CASSDRAIFYNEQFF. As DNA, the CDR3 is TGTGCCAGCAGTGACAGGGCGATATTCTACAATGAGCAGTTCTTC. The chain uses TRBV6-2 or TRBV6-3 and TRBJ2-1; 7 bases align to TRBD1. Per germline, CDR1 MNHEY and CDR2 SVGEGT. This CDR3 region has 15 residues. The junction had 7 bases not matched to a gene; V was cut back by 5 bases and J by 3 bases.

Written as DNA, the CDR3 is TGTGCCAGCAGCCCTAGACAGACCTACGAGCAGTACTTC. Its protein product is CASSPRQTYEQYF. The chain combines TRBV7-6 with TRBJ2-7, with D perhaps TRBD1 (5 bases). Looked up from germline, CDR1 is SGHVS and CDR2 is FNYEAQ. Trimming took off 5 bases at V and 2 bases at J, with 10 bases between the two ends. The CDR3 runs to 13 residues.

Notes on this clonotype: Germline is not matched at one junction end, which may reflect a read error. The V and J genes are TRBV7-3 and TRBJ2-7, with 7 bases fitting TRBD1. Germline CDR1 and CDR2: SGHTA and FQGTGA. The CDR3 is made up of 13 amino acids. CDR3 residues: CASSSRQGEIRSF. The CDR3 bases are TGTGCCAGCAGCTCCCGACAGGGTGAAATTCGGTCCTTC. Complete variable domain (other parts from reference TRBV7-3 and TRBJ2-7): GAGVSQTPSNKVTEKGKYVELRCDPISGHTALYWYRQSLGQGPEFLIYFQGTGAADDSGLPNDRFFAVRPEGSVSTLKIQRTERGDSAVYLCASSSRQGEIRSFGPGTRLTVT.

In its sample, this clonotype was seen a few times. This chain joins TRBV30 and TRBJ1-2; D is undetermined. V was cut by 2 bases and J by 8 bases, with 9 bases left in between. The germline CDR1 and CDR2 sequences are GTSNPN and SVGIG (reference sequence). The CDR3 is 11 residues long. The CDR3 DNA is TGTGCCTGGAGTAGGACGTACGGCTACACCTTC. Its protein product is CAWSRTYGYTF.

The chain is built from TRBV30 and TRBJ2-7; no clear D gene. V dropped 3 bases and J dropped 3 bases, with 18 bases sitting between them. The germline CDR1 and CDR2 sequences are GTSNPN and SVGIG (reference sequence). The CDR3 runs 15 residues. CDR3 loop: CAWRRPPLNDYEQYF. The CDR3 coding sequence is TGTGCCTGGAGACGACCCCCCCTGAACGACTACGAGCAGTACTTC.

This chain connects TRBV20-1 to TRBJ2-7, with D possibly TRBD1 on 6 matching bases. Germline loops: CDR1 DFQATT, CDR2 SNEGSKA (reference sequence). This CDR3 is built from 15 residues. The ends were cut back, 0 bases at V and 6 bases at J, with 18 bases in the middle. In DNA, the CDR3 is TGCAGTGCTAGAGATCGTGAGGGGGTTCGCCCCGAGCAGTACTTC. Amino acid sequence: CSARDREGVRPEQYF.